This record looks at one TCR beta chain sequence and its context. What it recognizes is unknown. This specimen comes from a study of T-cell reconstitution after alpha-beta-depleted transplantation in children. Study conclusions and caveats: The study traced high day-60 TCRbeta diversity in some patients to surviving recipient T cells and thymic progenitors. About two months after transplant, alpha-beta T cells reportedly came from several hundred expanded graft clones. Diversity and T-cell counts at one year after transplant derived mostly from new T cells.

Molecular barcoding with unique molecular identifiers was used for the TCRbeta library. TCRdb re-analysed the PCR reads in MiXCR, keeping a single row per CDR3 protein. Of some 600,000 distinct CDR3 sequences in the sample, roughly 13% were seen once. Germline values: CDR1 SGHRS, CDR2 YFSETQ. The CDR3 extends over 17 amino acids. V gave up 4 bases and J gave up 5 bases; unmatched junction bases: 10. The sequencing here drew on PBMCs, mostly from graft donor cells, taken 360 days after TCRalphabeta/CD19-depleted stem cell transplant. The clonotype originates from a male patient younger than 18 who had a stem cell transplant for acute myeloid leukemia, so the T cells may come from the graft donor. The rearrangement links TRBV5-1 to TRBJ2-5; the match to TRBD2 covers 14 bases. The CDR3 is CASSAGTSGSVIETQYF. For the CDR3, the DNA is TGCGCCAGCAGCGCCGGGACTAGCGGGAGCGTCATTGAGACCCAGTACTTC.